This T cell receptor beta chain was captured in a study of early T cells in non-severe SARS-CoV-2 infection. Trimming removed 6 bases from V and 5 bases from J; junction bases left unmatched: 4. The CDR3 contains 14 residues. The germline gives CDR1 MNHEY, CDR2 SVGAGI. TCRdb fed the 5' RACE reads into MiXCR, producing one record per CDR3 protein. The sample lists more than 90,000 distinct CDR3 sequences, approximately 13% occurring once. The chain uses TRBV6-5 and TRBJ1-6, with 7 bases lining up with TRBD1. This sequence originates from an adult who was a healthcare worker with PCR-confirmed SARS-CoV-2 infection or an uninfected control (not recorded which). The specimen sequenced was whole blood. Here the CDR3 DNA reads TGTGCCAGCAGCCACCAGGGGGATAATTCACCCCTCCACTTT. Amino acid sequence: CASSHQGDNSPLHF.